Each of the 19 T cell receptor beta chains below was sequenced from the same sample in a study of blood T cell repertoires in COVID-19. Generated by immunoSEQ multiplex PCR, the TCRdb table keeps only in-frame clones and is missing some. The sample gives approximately 340,000 clones, 83% of which show up once; about 3% is in the top ten. What was sequenced was peripheral blood. The receptors come from a man aged 25-45 years with active or convalescent COVID-19.

The table lists this clone with a few counts. This chain links TRBV7-2 with TRBJ1-2, with D unclear. The CDR3 consists of 14 residues. The ends were cut back, 1 base at V and 4 bases at J, with 10 bases in the middle. Germline assignment: CDR1 SGHTA and CDR2 FQGNSA. CDR3 sequence (DNA): TGTGCCAGCAGCTTAGGCGGGGTTATCTATGGCTACACCTTC. It codes for CASSLGGVIYGYTF.

The rearrangement joins TRBV5-8 to TRBJ2-7; 8 bases align to TRBD1. V shed 0 bases, J shed 1 base, and the junction held 15 bases outside the gene matches. CDR1 and CDR2 (germline): SGHTS, YDEGEE. The CDR3 length is 19 residues. This CDR3 reads CASSLEVQTGEWESYEQYF. As DNA, the CDR3 is TGTGCCAGCAGCTTGGAAGTTCAGACAGGGGAGTGGGAATCCTACGAGCAGTACTTC.

This clone turned up a few times. This CDR3 reads CATRRDTNEKLFF. As DNA, the CDR3 is TGTGCCACCAGGCGGGATACTAATGAAAAACTGTTTTTT. V usage is TRBV15 and J usage is TRBJ1-4; D is undetermined. This CDR3 is built from 13 residues. From germline, CDR1 is LNHNV and CDR2 YYDKDF (reference sequence). V was trimmed by 6 bases and J by 2 bases, leaving 7 bases between them.

V and J are TRBV4-3 and TRBJ2-7, with a possible D match to TRBD1 (6 bases). The germline V and J ends were trimmed by 4 bases and 0 bases, with 13 bases remaining between them. The CDR3 is 15 amino acids. The germline gives CDR1 LGHNA, CDR2 YSLEER. CDR3 DNA: TGCGCCAGCAGCCCGAGAGGACAGAACTCCTACGAGCAGTACTTC. This translates into CASSPRGQNSYEQYF.

The J gene is TRBJ2-5, the V gene TRBV6-2 or TRBV6-3; 8 bases are shared with TRBD2. CDR3 length equals 16 residues. V shed 5 bases and J 2 bases; nucleotides not matched to a gene: 10. Germline values: CDR1 MNHEY, CDR2 SVGEGT. The CDR3 coding sequence is TGTGCCAGCAGTGGCGGGAGCGGGGGACCTCAAGAGACCCAGTACTTC. Translation: CASSGGSGGPQETQYF.

V and J are TRBV27 and TRBJ1-5; D not certain. Between the trimmed V and J ends, which lost 0 bases and 5 bases, there was a span of 5 bases. The CDR3 covers 13 residues. Germline V lookup: CDR1 MNHEY, CDR2 SMNVEV (reference sequence). The CDR3 spells CASSLSAYQPQHF. The CDR3 DNA sequence: TGTGCCAGCAGTTTATCAGCCTATCAGCCCCAGCATTTT.

The rearrangement uses TRBV4-2 and TRBJ1-4, with TRBD1 matching over 7 bases. The CDR3 runs 16 residues. Germline CDR1 is LGHNA and CDR2 is YNFKEQ. Trimming cost V 6 bases and J 7 bases; bases outside gene matches: 14. CDR3 sequence: CASSFTSDRVAEKLFF. The CDR3 bases are TGTGCCAGCAGTTTCACGTCTGACAGGGTAGCTGAAAAACTGTTTTTT.

The V gene is TRBV6-1, the J gene TRBJ2-7; 9 bases map to TRBD2. CDR1 and CDR2 from the germline V gene are MNHNS and SASEGT. Unmatched junction bases numbered 3, after V lost 1 base and J lost 2 bases. CDR3 length equals 15 residues. CDR3 sequence (DNA): TGTGCCAGCAGTGAAGATTTAGCGGGGGCCTACGAGCAGTACTTC. Protein sequence: CASSEDLAGAYEQYF.

Only a few counts were recorded for this clone. CDR3: CASSYASSGGSIYNEQFF. CDR3 nucleotide sequence: TGTGCCAGCAGCTATGCTAGTAGCGGGGGGTCCATCTACAATGAGCAGTTCTTC. The genes are TRBV5-5 and TRBJ2-1, with 10 bases matching TRBD2. In germline, CDR1 is SGHKS, CDR2 YYEKEE (reference sequence). CDR3 length equals 18 residues. After removal of 3 bases from V and 3 bases from J, the junction contained 12 bases not matched to a gene.

The V and J genes are TRBV5-1 and TRBJ1-1; D is ambiguous. CDR1 and CDR2 (germline): SGHRS, YFSETQ. V was clipped by 0 bases and J by 0 bases, with 6 bases between them. The CDR3 contains 14 residues. The CDR3 DNA reads as TGCGCCAGCAGCTTGGACATCATGAACACTGAAGCTTTCTTT. Translating gives CASSLDIMNTEAFF. The variable domain in full, with the rest retrieved from reference TRBV5-1 and TRBJ1-1, is KAGVTQTPRYLIKTRGQQVTLSCSPISGHRSVSWYQQTPGQGLQFLFEYFSETQRNKGNFPGRFSGRQFSNSRSEMNVSTLELGDSALYLCASSLDIMNTEAFFGQGTRLTVV.

The chain links TRBV6-5 to TRBJ2-7; 7 bases are a match to TRBD2. Germline V gene data show CDR1 as MNHEY and CDR2 as SVGAGI. V was clipped by 6 bases and J by 5 bases; unmatched bases: 7. CDR3 size: 13 residues. The DNA of the CDR3 is TGTGCCAGCAGCCGAGCGGGGCCCCACGAGCAGTACTTC. It encodes CASSRAGPHEQYF.

This clone has only one observation. V usage is TRBV30 and J usage is TRBJ2-1; 7 nucleotides line up with TRBD2. Germline V gene sequence: CDR1 GTSNPN, CDR2 SVGIG (reference sequence). The trim removed 2 bases at V and 7 bases at J, leaving 8 bases unmatched. The CDR3 is made up of 14 amino acids. In DNA form, the CDR3 reads TGTGCCTGGAGTACGGGCGGGGGTCTGAATGAGCAGTTCTTC. Amino acids: CAWSTGGGLNEQFF.

The CDR3 loop reads CAMGPGGRPREQYF. In DNA form, the CDR3 reads TGTGCCATGGGACCGGGGGGCCGCCCTAGGGAGCAGTACTTC. V is TRBV10-3 and J is TRBJ2-7, with D maybe TRBD2 (7 bases). Trimming took off 9 bases at V and 7 bases at J, with 22 bases between the two ends. Germline CDR1 ENHRY, CDR2 SYGVKD. The CDR3 has 14 residues.

This clone was counted once. The V and J genes are TRBV3-1 (or the pseudogene TRBV3-2) and TRBJ1-2, with D uncertain. Germline lookup yields CDR1 LGHDT and CDR2 YNNKEL (reference sequence). The CDR3 sequence is 12 residues long. The germline V and J ends were trimmed by 2 bases and 8 bases, with 9 bases remaining between them. The CDR3 spells CASSQFSLGYTF. CDR3 bases: TGTGCCAGCAGCCAATTTTCCTTAGGCTACACCTTC.

Concerning this clone: Other DNA sequences from this sample encode an identical CDR3 as well. The V and J genes are TRBV4-3 and TRBJ2-3; D call uncertain. Germline V gene data show CDR1 as LGHNA and CDR2 as YSLEER. This CDR3 is built from 13 residues. Trimming took 1 base from V and 2 from J, leaving 4 bases between them. In DNA, the CDR3 is TGCGCCAGCAGCCAAGGAGCCACAGATACGCAGTATTTT. Translation gives CASSQGATDTQYF.

This sequence joins TRBV24-1 and TRBJ2-1; possible D gene TRBD1, 6 bases. V was trimmed by 4 bases and J by 2 bases, leaving 17 bases between them. CDR1 is KGHDR, CDR2 SFDVKD, per germline. The CDR3 spans 17 residues. CDR3 in amino acids: CATSESRQGITYNEQFF. The CDR3 DNA is TGTGCCACCAGTGAATCCCGTCAGGGGATTACCTACAATGAGCAGTTCTTC.

The chain couples TRBV28 to TRBJ2-5; D may be TRBD2 (6 bases). V gave up 3 bases and J gave up 2 bases, with 16 bases separating them. Germline V lookup: CDR1 MDHEN, CDR2 SYDVKM. The CDR3 is 16 amino acids. The CDR3 sequence: CASSFLPGLLQETQYF. DNA of the CDR3: TGTGCCAGCAGTTTCCTCCCGGGACTGCTACAAGAGACCCAGTACTTC.

The chain joins TRBV30 to TRBJ2-7; the D gene is possibly TRBD2 (5 bases). Per the germline V gene, CDR1 is GTSNPN and CDR2 is SVGIG (reference sequence). This CDR3 has 12 residues. Trimming shortened V by 6 bases and J by 4 bases, and 13 bases separated the two germline ends. CDR3 sequence reads: CACRRPGYEQYF. Written as DNA, the CDR3 is TGTGCCTGCCGCCGCCCGGGGTACGAGCAGTACTTC.

In regard to this clone: Other DNA sequences in this specimen translate into the identical CDR3. This chain connects TRBV7-2 to TRBJ2-7; D gene unclear. Trimming removed 5 bases from V and 0 bases from J, with 5 bases in between. This CDR3 region has 12 residues. Per the germline V gene, CDR1 is SGHTA and CDR2 is FQGNSA. This CDR3 is CASSPHSYEQYF. CDR3 sequence (DNA): TGTGCCAGCAGCCCCCACTCCTACGAGCAGTACTTC.